The sequence of this T cell receptor (beta chain) was determined in a study of OX40 agonist ivuxolimab in advanced cancers. Study-wide results and caveats: Circulating CD4+ and CD8+ T cells showed clonal expansion by week 6 at 0.1 to 3.0 mg/kg. Normalized expansion of T-cell clones was also low for some nonresponders.

Sequenced by immunoSEQ multiplex PCR; TCRdb stores in-frame clones only, minus some. This sample has 20,000 to 25,000 clones; around 87% occur once, and the top ten carry about 17%. Germline CDR1 and CDR2: SEHNR and FQNEAQ (reference sequence). The CDR3 extends over 13 amino acids. Trimming took 1 base from V and 7 from J, leaving 10 bases between them. With regard to this clone: Its matching antigen is unknown.

This receptor was taken from an adult with an advanced solid tumor such as melanoma, head and neck, liver or kidney cancer. The sequenced sample was CD4+ or CD8+ T cells sorted from blood, obtained in a trial of the OX40 agonist ivuxolimab. The chain employs TRBV7-9 and TRBJ1-2; D uncertain. The CDR3 nucleotides read TGTGCCAGCAGCTTAGAGGGTCCGTCTGGCTACACCTTC. Translation: CASSLEGPSGYTF.